Below, 18 T cell receptor beta chains from the same sample are listed, as sequenced in a study of regulatory T cells in long-lasting Graves disease. Researchers made TCR beta libraries by using iRepertoire HTBI primers and running Arm-PCR on CDR3 regions. TCRdb fed the multiplex PCR reads into MiXCR, producing one record per CDR3 protein. Here the sample spans approximately 540,000 distinct CDR3 sequences, approximately 12% being singletons. Time point of the sample: newly diagnosed GD, antithyroid drugs for less than 3 months. From PBMCs, RNA was extracted and then used to make the TCR library. These data are also associated with another study on T cells in Graves' hyperthyroidism and ophthalmopathy.

The sample consisted of peripheral blood mononuclear cells (PBMCs), taken at new diagnosis, from a patient treated with antithyroid drugs. These receptors were obtained from a woman aged 25-40 years with Graves disease.

This clonotype was recorded a few times. The chain recombines TRBV19 with TRBJ1-2, with D perhaps matching TRBD1 (6 bases). The CDR3 length is 16 residues. In germline, CDR1 is LNHDA, CDR2 SQIVND (reference sequence). Between the trimmed V and J ends, which lost 8 bases and 4 bases, there was a span of 23 bases. In DNA form, the CDR3 reads TGTGCCAGTGGTCCGGGGGGCGCGATGATAGGCTATGGCTACACCTTC. This translates into CASGPGGAMIGYGYTF.

This clonotype was recorded at least ten times. The chain employs TRBV24-1 and TRBJ1-1; 8 bases are a match to TRBD1. This CDR3 has 14 residues. Germline trimming cut 4 bases from V and 4 bases from J; bases unmatched to any gene: 4. The V gene's germline CDR1 is KGHDR and CDR2 SFDVKD. The chain's CDR3 is CATSESGGSTEAFF. CDR3 coding DNA: TGTGCCACCAGTGAGTCAGGGGGCTCCACTGAAGCTTTCTTT.

This clonotype was picked up many times. Compared with germline, one end of the junction differs, possibly owing to a read error. This sequence joins TRBV11-2 and TRBJ2-7; D possibly matches TRBD1 or TRBD2 (5 bases each). This CDR3 is 12 amino acids long. Germline-derived CDR1 and CDR2 are SGHAT and FQNNGV. This CDR3 is CASSLDRGRELF. The CDR3 nucleotides read TGTGCCAGCAGCTTAGATCGCGGCAGGGAGCTCTTC. The variable domain in full, completed from reference TRBV11-2 and TRBJ2-7, reads EAGVAQSPRYKIIEKRQSVAFWCNPISGHATLYWYQQILGQGPKLLIQFQNNGVVDDSQLPKDRFSAERLKGVDSTLKIQPAKLEDSAVYLCASSLDRGRELFGPGTRLTVT.

This clonotype was seen many times. The chain recombines TRBV24-1 with TRBJ2-1, with 7 nucleotides matching TRBD2. Germline CDR1 KGHDR, CDR2 SFDVKD. V gave up 4 bases and J gave up 9 bases; unmatched junction bases: 20. The CDR3 spans 18 residues. CDR3 loop: CATSDPSLSGTHVGEQFF. CDR3 sequence (DNA): TGTGCCACCAGTGACCCCTCTTTAAGCGGGACCCACGTGGGTGAGCAGTTCTTC.

The J gene is TRBJ2-7, the V gene TRBV20-1; TRBD2 aligns across 7 bases. The CDR3 consists of 12 residues. Trimming cost V 4 bases and J 3 bases; bases outside gene matches: 3. The germline CDR1 and CDR2 sequences are DFQATT and SNEGSKA (reference sequence). The CDR3 nucleotides are TGCAGTGCTACCCGGGAGGTCTACGAGCAGTACTTC. Protein product: CSATREVYEQYF.

This clonotype was observed at least ten times. The chain uses TRBV4-1 and TRBJ1-2; 11 bases map to TRBD1. The CDR3 is 17 residues long. CDR1 is MGHRA, CDR2 YSYEKL, per germline. V was clipped by 1 base and J by 4 bases; unmatched bases: 8. The chain's CDR3 is CASSQGLRDRGAYGYTF. In DNA form, the CDR3 reads TGCGCCAGCAGCCAAGGGTTACGGGACAGGGGGGCCTATGGCTACACCTTC.

This clonotype showed up many times. The chain employs TRBV28 and TRBJ2-7; no clear D. The CDR3 has 14 residues. V shed 3 bases and J shed 2 bases, with 11 bases lying between them. In germline, CDR1 is MDHEN, CDR2 SYDVKM. The CDR3: CASSLNRWTYEQYF. The CDR3 DNA reads TGTGCCAGCAGTTTGAATCGTTGGACCTACGAGCAGTACTTC.

The sample holds many counts of this clonotype. In nucleotides, the CDR3 is TGTGCCAGCAGCTTAGCCGGGACAGAGAACTACGAGCAGTACTTC. Translated: CASSLAGTENYEQYF. The chain links TRBV7-2 to TRBJ2-7, with 7 bases lining up with TRBD1. Losses at the gene ends were 0 bases for V and 3 bases for J; bases not matched to a gene: 5. The CDR3 runs 15 residues. Germline-derived CDR1 and CDR2 are SGHTA and FQGNSA.

This clonotype was picked up a small number of times. The chain is built from TRBV7-9 and TRBJ2-7, with D unresolved. Germline CDR1 reads SEHNR; CDR2 reads FQNEAQ (reference sequence). Trimming left V 9 bases short and J 5 bases short, with 17 bases between. The CDR3 consists of 13 residues. The CDR3: CASQQRPENEQYF. CDR3 nucleotide sequence: TGTGCCAGTCAACAGCGCCCGGAGAACGAGCAGTACTTC.

V and J are TRBV11-2 and TRBJ2-3; 12 bases map to TRBD2. In germline, CDR1 is SGHAT, CDR2 FQNNGV. The ends lost 4 bases at V and 5 bases at J; junction bases unmatched: 13. This CDR3 is 18 amino acids long. The CDR3 sequence: CASSSPLWTSGTIDTQYF. CDR3 nucleotide sequence: TGTGCCAGCAGCTCCCCTTTATGGACTAGCGGGACAATAGATACGCAGTATTTT. The full variable domain, in which reference TRBV11-2 and TRBJ2-3 provide the parts outside the CDR3, is EAGVAQSPRYKIIEKRQSVAFWCNPISGHATLYWYQQILGQGPKLLIQFQNNGVVDDSQLPKDRFSAERLKGVDSTLKIQPAKLEDSAVYLCASSSPLWTSGTIDTQYFGPGTRLTVL.

At least ten counts were recorded for this clonotype. V gene TRBV7-8 combines with J gene TRBJ1-2; 8 positions agree with TRBD1. V lost 1 base, J lost 3 bases, and 10 bases stayed unmatched. CDR1 SGHVS and CDR2 FQNEAQ come from the germline V gene. This CDR3 is built from 17 residues. The CDR3 loop reads CASSLVGQGSGHYGYTF. CDR3 sequence (DNA): TGTGCCAGCAGCTTAGTTGGACAGGGATCGGGACACTATGGCTACACCTTC. Based on the CDR3 plus reference TRBV7-8 and TRBJ1-2, the full variable domain is GAGVSQSPRYKVAKRGQDVALRCDPISGHVSLFWYQQALGQGPEFLTYFQNEAQLDKSGLPSDRFFAERPEGSVSTLKIQRTQQEDSAVYLCASSLVGQGSGHYGYTFGSGTRLTVV.

This rearrangement joins TRBV7-2 to TRBJ2-1; no firm D call. The V gene lost 5 bases and the J gene lost 1 base, with 12 bases spanning the gap. The germline V gene encodes CDR1 SGHTA and CDR2 FQGNSA. The CDR3 consists of 15 residues. The CDR3 region is CASSPSSSSYNEQFF. The CDR3 DNA reads as TGTGCCAGCAGCCCAAGCAGCAGTTCCTACAATGAGCAGTTCTTC.

This clonotype was recorded at least ten times. The chain carries TRBV11-2 and TRBJ2-7, with a weak D call TRBD2 (5 bases). The CDR3 totals 15 residues. V lost 0 bases and J 0 bases, leaving 9 bases between the germline ends. CDR1 and CDR2 (germline): SGHAT, FQNNGV. The CDR3 protein is CASSLEIGDSYEQYF. CDR3 sequence (DNA): TGTGCCAGCAGCTTAGAGATCGGGGACTCCTACGAGCAGTACTTC.

This clonotype was observed many times. The chain couples TRBV12-3 or TRBV12-4 to TRBJ1-4, with D possibly matching TRBD1 (5 bases). This CDR3 contains 14 residues. V dropped 3 bases and J dropped 7 bases, with 12 bases sitting between them. The CDR3 here is CASSLRGSSEKLFF. The CDR3 coding sequence is TGTGCCAGCAGTTTGCGGGGGTCGAGTGAAAAACTGTTTTTT.

This clonotype was seen a handful of times. The gene calls are TRBV11-3 and TRBJ2-5; 7 bases align to TRBD2. The V gene's germline CDR1 is SGHNT and CDR2 YENEEA. The J segment lost 5 bases and the V segment lost 3 bases, leaving 9 bases of the junction unmatched. This CDR3 comprises 15 residues. In DNA, the CDR3 is TGTGCCAGCAGCTTCGGGGGAGGGCTCGGCGAGACCCAGTACTTC. This gives the protein CASSFGGGLGETQYF.

This clonotype was observed many times. The chain uses TRBV2 and TRBJ2-2; D ambiguous. Trimming removed 6 bases from V and 1 base from J, with 12 bases in between. The CDR3 has 15 amino acids. Germline V gives CDR1 SNHLY, CDR2 FYNNEI. The CDR3 DNA is TGTGCCAGCAGCGAGAGCTACGGGAACACCGGGGAGCTGTTTTTT. The encoded protein is CASSESYGNTGELFF.

This rearrangement joins TRBV2 to TRBJ1-5; the D is unclear. Trimming left V 2 bases short and J 4 bases short, with 6 bases between. Germline lookup yields CDR1 SNHLY and CDR2 FYNNEI. The CDR3 is made up of 13 amino acids. The CDR3 region has the DNA TGTGCCAGCAGTGAAATCCAGAATCAGCCCCAGCATTTT. It codes for CASSEIQNQPQHF.

The V gene is TRBV20-1, the J gene TRBJ1-5; a possible D gene is TRBD1 (5 bases). There are 14 residues in the CDR3. Germline V gene data show CDR1 as DFQATT and CDR2 as SNEGSKA (reference sequence). The V and J ends lost 0 bases and 5 bases respectively, with 11 bases between them. The CDR3 loop is CSARDPRGDQPQHF. DNA of the CDR3: TGCAGTGCTAGAGATCCTCGAGGGGATCAGCCCCAGCATTTT.